A single sample gave rise to the 17 T cell receptor beta chains below, sequenced in a study of cytomegalovirus exposure and HLA in healthy donors. The primer mix had 60 Vbeta and 13 Jbeta primers. Profiled with immunoSEQ multiplex PCR; TCRdb holds only in-frame clones, not every one. The table records more than 80,000 clones, over 70% of them present only once. The sequencing sample was made of PBMCs. The receptors stem from a female donor in good health and CMV-seronegative.

The gene calls are TRBV7-3 and TRBJ2-1; D is possibly TRBD2 (5 bases). CDR1 and CDR2 from the germline V gene are SGHTA and FQGTGA. Trimming removed 5 bases at V and 9 bases at J, with 20 bases between. The CDR3 is made up of 15 amino acids. The CDR3 DNA reads as TGTGCCAGCAGCCCCATATCAGCGGCGAAGGGTGAGCAGTTCTTC. It specifies CASSPISAAKGEQFF. Combining the CDR3 with reference TRBV7-3 and TRBJ2-1 gives the whole variable domain GAGVSQTPSNKVTEKGKYVELRCDPISGHTALYWYRQSLGQGPEFLIYFQGTGAADDSGLPNDRFFAVRPEGSVSTLKIQRTERGDSAVYLCASSPISAAKGEQFFGPGTRLTVL.

The chain has TRBV7-9 and TRBJ1-2; D is possibly TRBD1 (5 bases). The CDR3 loop spans 14 amino acids. V lost 1 base, J lost 6 bases, and 12 bases lay in between. CDR1 SEHNR and CDR2 FQNEAQ come from the germline V gene (reference sequence). CDR3 amino acids: CASSLVWDSDGYTF. The CDR3 nucleotides read TGTGCCAGCAGCTTAGTCTGGGACTCGGATGGCTACACCTTC.

The genes are TRBV7-9 and TRBJ2-5, with D perhaps TRBD2 (5 bases). Germline V gives CDR1 SEHNR, CDR2 FQNEAQ (reference sequence). Deletions cut 5 bases from V and 2 bases from J, with 18 bases between. The CDR3 consists of 16 residues. The CDR3: CASSPTGLGRQETQYF. The DNA for the CDR3 is TGTGCCAGCAGCCCCACCGGACTCGGCAGGCAAGAGACCCAGTACTTC.

The chain recombines TRBV5-5 with TRBJ1-1; D remains ambiguous. With 6 bases removed from V and 12 bases from J, the gap between germline ends came to 24 bases. The CDR3 is made up of 14 amino acids. CDR1 and CDR2 (germline): SGHKS, YYEKEE (reference sequence). The CDR3 spells CASTVTFWASVSFF. Written as DNA, the CDR3 is TGTGCCAGCACGGTAACGTTCTGGGCGTCTGTGTCTTTCTTT.

The CDR3 is CASSRGQWSSYNEQFF. The DNA of the CDR3 is TGTGCCAGCAGCAGGGGACAGTGGAGCTCCTACAATGAGCAGTTCTTC. The chain is built from TRBV5-4 and TRBJ2-1, with 7 positions matching TRBD1. The germline CDR1 and CDR2 sequences are SGHNT and YYREEE (reference sequence). V lost 4 bases to trimming and J lost 0 bases; unmatched junction nucleotides: 7. The CDR3 sequence is 16 residues long.

The chain combines TRBV10-3 with TRBJ2-3; D might be TRBD2 (6 bases). Germline assignment: CDR1 ENHRY and CDR2 SYGVKD. The V gene lost 0 bases and the J gene lost 4 bases, with 8 bases spanning the gap. The CDR3 extends over 14 amino acids. The CDR3 DNA follows: TGTGCCATCAGTGAGTCGGGGGGTGCAGATACGCAGTATTTT. Translating it yields CAISESGGADTQYF.

The chain has TRBV28 and TRBJ2-7; perhaps TRBD2 as D (6 bases). Trimming took off 6 bases at V and 0 bases at J, with 15 bases between the two ends. This CDR3 is 15 amino acids long. The V gene's germline CDR1 is MDHEN and CDR2 SYDVKM. CDR3 sequence: CASRTGTADSYEQYF. DNA of the CDR3: TGTGCCAGCAGGACCGGGACTGCTGACTCCTACGAGCAGTACTTC.

This clone was recorded a few times. The J gene is TRBJ2-7, the V gene TRBV4-1; 8 bases are a match to TRBD1. The trim removed 3 bases at V and 4 bases at J, leaving 2 bases unmatched. Looked up from germline, CDR1 is MGHRA and CDR2 is YSYEKL. CDR3 size: 13 residues. The CDR3 nucleotides read TGCGCCAGCAGCCACCGACAGGGGTACGAGCAGTACTTC. Protein sequence: CASSHRQGYEQYF.

The rearrangement uses TRBV15 and TRBJ2-1, with D unclear. Germline CDR1 reads LNHNV; CDR2 reads YYDKDF (reference sequence). The ends were cut back, 0 bases at V and 12 bases at J, with 15 bases in the middle. The CDR3 consists of 14 residues. CDR3 in amino acids: CATSRDLWLPGQFF. CDR3 in DNA: TGTGCCACCAGCAGAGATCTTTGGCTCCCGGGGCAGTTCTTC.

The V call is TRBV5-1, the J call TRBJ1-4; 10 bases are a match to TRBD1. The V gene's germline CDR1 is SGHRS and CDR2 YFSETQ. Trimming took 4 bases from V and 7 from J; bases not matched to a gene: 4. CDR3 length: 14 residues. CDR3 amino acids: CASSPTGGGEKLFF. As DNA, the CDR3 is TGCGCCAGCAGCCCGACAGGGGGCGGTGAAAAACTGTTTTTT.

This clone has just a few counts. The V call is TRBV7-9, the J call TRBJ2-1; TRBD2 agrees at 15 bases. The V segment lost 2 bases and the J segment 9 bases; nucleotides outside the gene matches: 5. Germline values: CDR1 SEHNR, CDR2 FQNEAQ (reference sequence). The CDR3 has 16 amino acids. The CDR3 protein is CASSLPRTSGRAEQFF. The CDR3 DNA reads TGTGCCAGCAGCTTACCTCGGACTAGCGGGAGGGCTGAGCAGTTCTTC.

This chain connects TRBV11-2 to TRBJ2-7, with D perhaps matching TRBD2 (5 bases). The CDR3 contains 14 residues. The germline V and J ends were trimmed by 7 bases and 2 bases, with 15 bases remaining between them. Germline lookup yields CDR1 SGHAT and CDR2 FQNNGV. Here the CDR3 DNA reads TGTGCCAGCACTGAGGGTAGGGTTACCTACGAGCAGTACTTC. Protein sequence: CASTEGRVTYEQYF.

V is TRBV5-1 and J is TRBJ2-5; 10 nucleotides align to TRBD1. V was pared by 0 bases and J by 5 bases, with 7 bases of the junction left unmatched. This CDR3 has 16 residues. Germline lookup yields CDR1 SGHRS and CDR2 YFSETQ. The CDR3: CASSLVGTGVVETQYF. The CDR3 DNA reads TGCGCCAGCAGCTTGGTAGGGACAGGGGTGGTGGAGACCCAGTACTTC. The full variable domain, in which reference TRBV5-1 and TRBJ2-5 provide the parts outside the CDR3, is KAGVTQTPRYLIKTRGQQVTLSCSPISGHRSVSWYQQTPGQGLQFLFEYFSETQRNKGNFPGRFSGRQFSNSRSEMNVSTLELGDSALYLCASSLVGTGVVETQYFGPGTRLLVL.

CDR3 protein: CASSLVSSALGDKQYF. The CDR3 DNA follows: TGCGCCAGCAGCTTGGTTTCCTCTGCCCTAGGCGATAAGCAGTACTTC. J is TRBJ2-7 and V is TRBV5-1; D gene ambiguous. Germline-derived CDR1 and CDR2 are SGHRS and YFSETQ. This CDR3 is built from 16 residues. V dropped 0 bases and J dropped 8 bases, with 21 bases sitting between them.

The rearrangement links TRBV28 to TRBJ2-3; 7 bases fit TRBD2. The V segment lost 4 bases and the J segment 0 bases; nucleotides outside the gene matches: 10. CDR3 length: 17 residues. Germline loops: CDR1 MDHEN, CDR2 SYDVKM. CDR3 amino acids: CASSSTPRRESTDTQYF. The CDR3 DNA reads as TGTGCCAGCAGTTCGACCCCCCGGCGGGAGAGCACAGATACGCAGTATTTT.

This clone has more than one count but fewer than ten. The gene calls are TRBV9 and TRBJ2-7, with 7 bases that match TRBD1. Germline trimming cut 4 bases from V and 7 bases from J; bases unmatched to any gene: 11. This CDR3 region has 14 residues. Looked up from germline, CDR1 is SGDLS and CDR2 is YYNGEE. CDR3 DNA: TGTGCCAGCAGCCCTCGGACAGGTCCAGGGGAGCAGTACTTC. Amino acid sequence: CASSPRTGPGEQYF.

The V gene is TRBV4-3, the J gene TRBJ2-3; unclear D gene. CDR1 LGHNA and CDR2 YSLEER come from the germline V gene. The V end lost 0 bases, the J end lost 2 bases, and 15 bases lay between the germline ends. The CDR3 consists of 17 residues. The CDR3 coding sequence is TGCGCCAGCAGCCAAGACTTTCTCAGAGAGGTCACAGATACGCAGTATTTT. It translates to CASSQDFLREVTDTQYF.